Shown below are 16 T cell receptor beta chains from a single sample sequenced in a study of cytomegalovirus exposure and HLA in healthy donors. Primers included in the PCR were 60 Vbeta and 13 Jbeta primers. The method was immunoSEQ multiplex PCR; TCRdb's version includes in-frame clones alone and lacks a portion of them. The data hold 95,000 to 150,000 clones, with 65% to 90% observed a single time. The specimen sequenced was PBMCs. These receptors were collected from a man in his thirties or forties in good health and CMV-seronegative.

The J gene is TRBJ2-2, the V gene TRBV15, with 15 positions matching TRBD2. V trimming: 3 bases; J trimming: 5 bases; junction bases outside the gene matches: 10. The V gene's germline CDR1 is LNHNV and CDR2 YYDKDF (reference sequence). The CDR3 has 19 amino acids. The CDR3 spells CATSRGGLAGGPWTGELFF. CDR3 nucleotides: TGTGCCACCAGCAGGGGCGGACTAGCGGGGGGGCCGTGGACCGGGGAGCTGTTTTTT.

The rearrangement joins TRBV28 to TRBJ1-2, with 8 bases that match TRBD1. V gave up 6 bases and J gave up 7 bases; unmatched junction bases: 4. Germline loops: CDR1 MDHEN, CDR2 SYDVKM. The CDR3 is 12 amino acids. CDR3 region: CASSGTGVGYTF. DNA of the CDR3: TGTGCCAGCAGCGGGACAGGTGTTGGCTACACCTTC.

The chain has TRBV2 and TRBJ2-7, with 7 bases that match TRBD2. Germline V gene data show CDR1 as SNHLY and CDR2 as FYNNEI. The trim removed 8 bases at V and 7 bases at J, leaving 17 bases unmatched. The CDR3 is 15 residues long. The CDR3 coding sequence is TGTGCCAGCGGTCGGCGGGCGGGATCAGCGGGGGAGCAGTACTTC. This encodes CASGRRAGSAGEQYF.

Remarks on this clone: One end of the junction does not line up with germline, which may come from a read error. The V and J genes are TRBV7-9 and TRBJ1-5; a weak D match, TRBD1 (6 bases). Germline CDR1 SEHNR, CDR2 FQNEAQ (reference sequence). This CDR3 spans 12 amino acids. The CDR3 reads CANSLDSQPQHF. In nucleotides, the CDR3 is TGTGCCAACAGCTTGGACAGTCAGCCCCAGCATTTT.

The rearrangement uses TRBV19 and TRBJ1-5; TRBD1 matches at 8 bases. V dropped 5 bases and J dropped 0; count of bases not matched to a gene: 3. CDR1 is LNHDA, CDR2 SQIVND, per germline (reference sequence). CDR3 size: 15 residues. The CDR3 DNA reads as TGTGCCAGTAGTCCGGACAGGGATAGCAATCAGCCCCAGCATTTT. Translation: CASSPDRDSNQPQHF.

The V and J genes are TRBV19 and TRBJ1-4; D is unresolved. Germline V gives CDR1 LNHDA, CDR2 SQIVND (reference sequence). This CDR3 comprises 12 residues. Trimming stripped 8 bases from V and 6 bases from J, with 10 bases between. The CDR3 region is CASVGRDEKLFF. In nucleotides, the CDR3 is TGTGCCAGTGTGGGTCGGGATGAAAAACTGTTTTTT.

The chain links TRBV7-6 to TRBJ2-3; possibly TRBD2 for D (6 bases). This CDR3 spans 17 amino acids. V was cut by 2 bases and J by 3 bases, with 18 bases left in between. Per germline, CDR1 SGHVS and CDR2 FNYEAQ. The CDR3 DNA is TGTGCCAGCAGCTTAAGGGTGCGGGAAGAGTTGACAGATACGCAGTATTTT. Protein product: CASSLRVREELTDTQYF.

The chain couples TRBV2 to TRBJ2-7, with TRBD1 matching 8 bases. Germline V CDR1 and CDR2: SNHLY, FYNNEI. The CDR3 sequence is 15 residues long. V was clipped by 5 bases and J by 2 bases; unmatched bases: 8. CDR3 nucleotide sequence: TGTGCCAGCAGTCAGATGGGACAGGTTACCTACGAGCAGTACTTC. This codes for CASSQMGQVTYEQYF. The variable domain in full, with the rest retrieved from reference TRBV2 and TRBJ2-7, is EPEVTQTPSHQVTQMGQEVILRCVPISNHLYFYWYRQILGQKVEFLVSFYNNEISEKSEIFDDQFSVERPDGSNFTLKIRSTKLEDSAMYFCASSQMGQVTYEQYFGPGTRLTVT.

The chain carries TRBV6-6 and TRBJ1-5, with a weak D call TRBD1 (6 bases). The germline CDR1 and CDR2 sequences are MNHNY and SVGAGI (reference sequence). The V and J ends lost 2 bases and 4 bases respectively, with 12 bases between them. CDR3 size: 15 residues. The CDR3 coding sequence is TGTGCCAGCAGTTACGAGACAGGCCTTAATCAGCCCCAGCATTTT. This codes for CASSYETGLNQPQHF.

The rearrangement uses TRBV2 and TRBJ2-5, with 7 bases identical to TRBD2. The V gene's germline CDR1 is SNHLY and CDR2 FYNNEI. V lost 9 bases to trimming and J lost 4 bases; unmatched junction nucleotides: 11. This CDR3 has 14 residues. This CDR3 is CARSPVAGLETQYF. Here the CDR3 DNA reads TGTGCCAGGAGCCCAGTAGCGGGTTTAGAGACCCAGTACTTC.

This sequence joins TRBV7-9 and TRBJ1-1; D call uncertain. The ends were cut back, 3 bases at V and 4 bases at J, with 12 bases in the middle. The CDR3 extends over 14 amino acids. Germline CDR1 and CDR2: SEHNR and FQNEAQ (reference sequence). CDR3 coding DNA: TGTGCCAGCAGCTTCGGAGGGCTGGTCACTGAAGCTTTCTTT. This translates into CASSFGGLVTEAFF.

This clone was found once. This rearrangement joins TRBV7-8 to TRBJ1-5; D unresolved. Trimming pared 5 bases from V and 1 base from J, leaving 12 bases between. Germline-derived CDR1 and CDR2 are SGHVS and FQNEAQ. The CDR3 is 15 amino acids. The CDR3 DNA reads as TGTGCCAGCAGCACGGACTCCGGGAGCAATCAGCCCCAGCATTTT. This encodes CASSTDSGSNQPQHF.

This chain uses TRBV29-1 with TRBJ1-2; TRBD1 agrees at 8 bases. Germline V lookup: CDR1 SQVTM, CDR2 ANQGSEA. This CDR3 region has 13 residues. With V trimmed by 5 bases and J by 4 bases, 6 bases remained unmatched. As DNA, the CDR3 is TGCAGCGTTCTAGTCACAGGGGGCTATGGCTACACCTTC. Protein: CSVLVTGGYGYTF.

This sequence joins TRBV10-3 and TRBJ2-5; a possible D gene is TRBD2 (6 bases). CDR1 ENHRY and CDR2 SYGVKD come from the germline V gene. V shed 0 bases and J shed 2 bases, with 13 bases lying between them. The CDR3 has 16 residues. The CDR3 DNA sequence: TGTGCCATCAGTGAGTCATCGGGAGTAGAGCAAGAGACCCAGTACTTC. It specifies CAISESSGVEQETQYF.

The chain is built from TRBV4-3 and TRBJ1-6; 11 nucleotides match TRBD1. This CDR3 region has 17 residues. With V trimmed by 3 bases and J by 6 bases, 7 bases remained unmatched. Germline lookup yields CDR1 LGHNA and CDR2 YSLEER. The CDR3 region is CASSQGGQGAGNSPLHF. CDR3 in DNA: TGCGCCAGCAGCCAGGGCGGACAGGGGGCCGGTAATTCACCCCTCCACTTT.

The chain is built from TRBV6-6 and TRBJ1-5, with a tentative D call TRBD1 (5 bases). V lost 6 bases to trimming and J lost 1 base, with 10 bases between them. The CDR3 loop spans 14 amino acids. Germline loops: CDR1 MNHNY, CDR2 SVGAGI (reference sequence). For the CDR3, the DNA is TGTGCCAGCAGGCAGGGAGGGAGCAATCAGCCCCAGCATTTT. Translating gives CASRQGGSNQPQHF.